This TCR beta chain stems from a study of shared clonotypes between healthy human individuals. Study-wide context: CD4 naive and CD4 memory each took three plates per donor, while CD8 naive took two and CD8 memory one. Findings and limits, study-wide: Relative to memory subsets, naive subsets generally showed larger estimated richness. Approximately 4.5% was the fraction of naive CD4 clonotypes found shared across several donors.

The naive CD8 subset, CD45RO-negative cells positively selected for CCR7, excluded terminally differentiated effector memory CD45RA+ cells. The germline CDR1 and CDR2 sequences are WNHNN and SYGVQD (reference sequence). The CDR3 covers 13 residues. Between the trimmed V and J ends, which lost 6 bases and 3 bases, there was a span of 12 bases. Concerning this clone itself: Its antigen is not known.

TCRdb's table, derived via immunoSEQ multiplex PCR, lists solely in-frame clones and lacks some. The table lists hundreds of thousands of clones, about 98% of them singletons. The sample taken for sequencing was naive CD8+ T cells sorted from blood. The J gene is TRBJ2-7, the V gene TRBV10-1; D might be TRBD2 (5 bases). The sequence was collected from a man aged 30 to 39 in good health. CDR3 sequence reads: CASSGVPFYEQYF. CDR3 nucleotides: TGCGCCAGCAGCGGGGTCCCATTCTACGAGCAGTACTTC.